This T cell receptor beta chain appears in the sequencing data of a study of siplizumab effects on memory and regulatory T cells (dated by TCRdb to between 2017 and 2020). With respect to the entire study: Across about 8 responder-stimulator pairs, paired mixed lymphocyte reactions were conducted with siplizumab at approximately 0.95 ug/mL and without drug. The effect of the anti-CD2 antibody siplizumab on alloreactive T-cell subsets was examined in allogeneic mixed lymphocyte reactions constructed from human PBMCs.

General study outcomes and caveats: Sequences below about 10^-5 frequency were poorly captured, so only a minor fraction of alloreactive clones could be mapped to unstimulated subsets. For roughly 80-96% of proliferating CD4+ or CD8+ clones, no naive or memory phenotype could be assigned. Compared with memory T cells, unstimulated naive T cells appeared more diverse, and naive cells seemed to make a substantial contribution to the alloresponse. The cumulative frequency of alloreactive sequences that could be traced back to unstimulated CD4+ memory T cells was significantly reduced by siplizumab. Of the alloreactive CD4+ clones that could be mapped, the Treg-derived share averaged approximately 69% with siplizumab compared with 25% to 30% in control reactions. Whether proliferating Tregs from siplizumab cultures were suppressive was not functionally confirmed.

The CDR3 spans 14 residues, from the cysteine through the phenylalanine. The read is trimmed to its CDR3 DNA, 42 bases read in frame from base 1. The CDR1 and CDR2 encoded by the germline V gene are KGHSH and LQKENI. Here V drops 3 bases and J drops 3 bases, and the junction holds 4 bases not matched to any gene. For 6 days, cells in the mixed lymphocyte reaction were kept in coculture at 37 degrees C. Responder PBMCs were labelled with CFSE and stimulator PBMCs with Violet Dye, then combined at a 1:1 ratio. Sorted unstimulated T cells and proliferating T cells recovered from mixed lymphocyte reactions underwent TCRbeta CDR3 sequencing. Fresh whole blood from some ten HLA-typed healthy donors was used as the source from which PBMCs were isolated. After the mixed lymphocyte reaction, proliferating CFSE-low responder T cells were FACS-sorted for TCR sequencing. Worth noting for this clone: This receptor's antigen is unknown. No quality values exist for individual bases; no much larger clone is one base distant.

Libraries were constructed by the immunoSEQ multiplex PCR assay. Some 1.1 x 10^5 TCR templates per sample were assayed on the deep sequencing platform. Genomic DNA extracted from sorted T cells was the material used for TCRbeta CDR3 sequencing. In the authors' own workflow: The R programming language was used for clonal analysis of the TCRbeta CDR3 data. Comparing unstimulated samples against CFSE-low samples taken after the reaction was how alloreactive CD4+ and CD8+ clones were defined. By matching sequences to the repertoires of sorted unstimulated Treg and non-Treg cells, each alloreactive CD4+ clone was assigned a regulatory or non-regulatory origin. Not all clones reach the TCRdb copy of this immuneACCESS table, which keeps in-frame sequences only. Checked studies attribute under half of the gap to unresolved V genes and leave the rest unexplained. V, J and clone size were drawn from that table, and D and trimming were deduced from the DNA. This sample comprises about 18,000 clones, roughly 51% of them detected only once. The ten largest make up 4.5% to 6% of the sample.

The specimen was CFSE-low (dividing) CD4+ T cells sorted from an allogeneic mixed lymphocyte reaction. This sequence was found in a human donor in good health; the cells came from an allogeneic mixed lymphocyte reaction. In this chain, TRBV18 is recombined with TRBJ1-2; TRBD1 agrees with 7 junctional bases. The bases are TGTGCCAGCTCACCGTCAACAGGGGACTATGGCTACACCTTC. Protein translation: CASSPSTGDYGYTF.